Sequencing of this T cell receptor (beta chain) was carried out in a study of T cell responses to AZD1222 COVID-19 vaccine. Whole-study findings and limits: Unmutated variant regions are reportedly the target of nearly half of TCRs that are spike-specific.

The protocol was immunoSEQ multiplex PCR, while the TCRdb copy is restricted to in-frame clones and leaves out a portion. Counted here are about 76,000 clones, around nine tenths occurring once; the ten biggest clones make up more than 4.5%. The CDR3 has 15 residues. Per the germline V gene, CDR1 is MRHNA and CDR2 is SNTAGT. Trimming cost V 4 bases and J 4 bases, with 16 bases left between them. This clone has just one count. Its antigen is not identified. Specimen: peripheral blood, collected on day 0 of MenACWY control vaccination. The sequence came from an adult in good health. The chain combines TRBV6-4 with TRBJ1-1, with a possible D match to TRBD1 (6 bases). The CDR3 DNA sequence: TGTGCCAGCAGTGCCAGGGACACTGGTGCCACTGAAGCTTTCTTT. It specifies CASSARDTGATEAFF.